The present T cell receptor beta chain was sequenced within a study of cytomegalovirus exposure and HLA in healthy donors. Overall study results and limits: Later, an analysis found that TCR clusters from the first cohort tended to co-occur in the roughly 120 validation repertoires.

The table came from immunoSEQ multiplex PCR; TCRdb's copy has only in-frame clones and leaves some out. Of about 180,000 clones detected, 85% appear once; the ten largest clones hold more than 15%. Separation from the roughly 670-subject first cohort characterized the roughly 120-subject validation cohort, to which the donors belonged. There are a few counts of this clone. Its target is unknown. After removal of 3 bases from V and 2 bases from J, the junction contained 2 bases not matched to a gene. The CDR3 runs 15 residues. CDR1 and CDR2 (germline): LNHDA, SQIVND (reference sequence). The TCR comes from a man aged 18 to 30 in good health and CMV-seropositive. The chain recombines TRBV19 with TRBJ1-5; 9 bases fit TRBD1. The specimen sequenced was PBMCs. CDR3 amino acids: CASSMGQGGNQPQHF. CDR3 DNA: TGTGCCAGTAGTATGGGACAGGGAGGCAATCAGCCCCAGCATTTT.